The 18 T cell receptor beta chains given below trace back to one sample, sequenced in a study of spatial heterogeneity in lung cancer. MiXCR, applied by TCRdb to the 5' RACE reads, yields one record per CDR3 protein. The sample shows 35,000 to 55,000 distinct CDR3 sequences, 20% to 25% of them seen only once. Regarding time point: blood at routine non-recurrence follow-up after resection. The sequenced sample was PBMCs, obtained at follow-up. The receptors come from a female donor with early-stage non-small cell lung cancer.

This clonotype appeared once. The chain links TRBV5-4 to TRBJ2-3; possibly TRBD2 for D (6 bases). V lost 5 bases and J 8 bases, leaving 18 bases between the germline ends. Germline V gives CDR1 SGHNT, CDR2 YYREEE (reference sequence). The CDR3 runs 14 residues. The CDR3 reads CASRIEEGMGTQYF. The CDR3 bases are TGTGCCAGCAGGATCGAGGAGGGAATGGGTACGCAGTATTTT.

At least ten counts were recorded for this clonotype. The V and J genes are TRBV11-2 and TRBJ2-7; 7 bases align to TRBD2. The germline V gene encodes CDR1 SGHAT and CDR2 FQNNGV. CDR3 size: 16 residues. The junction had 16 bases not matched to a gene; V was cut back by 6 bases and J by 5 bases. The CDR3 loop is CASRTWGGGPVHEQYF. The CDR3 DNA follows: TGTGCCAGCAGAACCTGGGGGGGAGGGCCCGTCCACGAGCAGTACTTC.

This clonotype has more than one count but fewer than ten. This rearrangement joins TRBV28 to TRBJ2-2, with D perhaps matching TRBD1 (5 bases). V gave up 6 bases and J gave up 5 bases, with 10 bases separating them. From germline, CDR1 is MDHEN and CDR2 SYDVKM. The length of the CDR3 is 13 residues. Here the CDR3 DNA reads TGTGCCAGCAGACAACAGGTGACCGGGGAGCTGTTTTTT. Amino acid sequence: CASRQQVTGELFF.

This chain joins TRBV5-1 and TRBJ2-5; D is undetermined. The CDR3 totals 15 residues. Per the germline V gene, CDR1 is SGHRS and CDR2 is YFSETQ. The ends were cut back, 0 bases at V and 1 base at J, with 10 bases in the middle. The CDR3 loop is CASSLGRDSQETQYF. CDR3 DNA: TGCGCCAGCAGCTTGGGTCGAGATTCCCAAGAGACCCAGTACTTC.

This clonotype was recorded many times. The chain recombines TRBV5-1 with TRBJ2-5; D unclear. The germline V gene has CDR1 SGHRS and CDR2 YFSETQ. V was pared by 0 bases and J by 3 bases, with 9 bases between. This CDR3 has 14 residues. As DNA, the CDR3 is TGCGCCAGCAGCTTGGGGCGCCCGGAAGAGACCCAGTACTTC. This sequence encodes CASSLGRPEETQYF.

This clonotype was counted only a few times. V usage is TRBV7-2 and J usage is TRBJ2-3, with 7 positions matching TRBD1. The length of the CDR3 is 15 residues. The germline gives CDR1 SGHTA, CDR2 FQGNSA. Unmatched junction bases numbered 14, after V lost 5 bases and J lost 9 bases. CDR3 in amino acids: CASSPTGLAGATQYF. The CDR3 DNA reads TGTGCCAGCAGCCCGACAGGGCTAGCCGGGGCGACGCAGTATTTT.

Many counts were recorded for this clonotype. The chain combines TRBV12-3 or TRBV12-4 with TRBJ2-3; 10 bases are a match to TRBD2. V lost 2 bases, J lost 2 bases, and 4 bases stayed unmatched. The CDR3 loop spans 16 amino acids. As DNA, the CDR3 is TGTGCCAGCAGTTTACGCCTAGCGGGAGCCACAGATACGCAGTATTTT. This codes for CASSLRLAGATDTQYF.

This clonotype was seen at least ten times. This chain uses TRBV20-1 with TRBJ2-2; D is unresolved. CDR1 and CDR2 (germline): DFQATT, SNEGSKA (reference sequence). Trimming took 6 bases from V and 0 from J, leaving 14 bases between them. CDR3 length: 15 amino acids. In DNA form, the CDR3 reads TGCAGTGCGAGACTCGCCGGGCCGAACACCGGGGAGCTGTTTTTT. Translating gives CSARLAGPNTGELFF.

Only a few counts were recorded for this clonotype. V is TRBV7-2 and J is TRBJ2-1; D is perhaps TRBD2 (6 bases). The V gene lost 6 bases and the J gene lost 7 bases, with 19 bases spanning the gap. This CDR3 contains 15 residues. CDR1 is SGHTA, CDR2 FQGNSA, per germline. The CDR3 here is CASSSQGGLWNEQFF. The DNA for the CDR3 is TGTGCCAGCAGTTCTCAGGGAGGTCTTTGGAATGAGCAGTTCTTC.

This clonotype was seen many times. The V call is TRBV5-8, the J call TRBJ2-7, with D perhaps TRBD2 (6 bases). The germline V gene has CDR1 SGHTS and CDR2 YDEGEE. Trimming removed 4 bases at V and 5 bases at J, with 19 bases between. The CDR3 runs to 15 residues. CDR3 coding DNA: TGTGCCAGCAGCCCAATAGAGGGAGGATTTGACGAGCAGTACTTC. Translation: CASSPIEGGFDEQYF.

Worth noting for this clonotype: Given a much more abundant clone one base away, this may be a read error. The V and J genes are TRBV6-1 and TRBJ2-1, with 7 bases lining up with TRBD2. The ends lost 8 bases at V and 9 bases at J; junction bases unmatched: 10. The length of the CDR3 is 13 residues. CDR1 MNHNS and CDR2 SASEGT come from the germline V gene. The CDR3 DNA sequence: TGTGCCAGCTTCCGGGACCCGGGGGGTGAGCAGTTCTTC. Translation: CASFRDPGGEQFF.

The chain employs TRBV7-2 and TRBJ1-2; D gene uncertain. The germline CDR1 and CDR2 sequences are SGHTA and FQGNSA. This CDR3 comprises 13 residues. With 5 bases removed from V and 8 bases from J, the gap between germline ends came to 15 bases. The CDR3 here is CASSTHILGGYTF. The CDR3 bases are TGTGCCAGCAGCACTCATATTCTGGGCGGCTACACCTTC.

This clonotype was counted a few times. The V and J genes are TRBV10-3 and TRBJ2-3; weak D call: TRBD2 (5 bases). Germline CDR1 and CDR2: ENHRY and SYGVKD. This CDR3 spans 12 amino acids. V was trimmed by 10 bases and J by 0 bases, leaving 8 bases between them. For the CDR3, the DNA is TGTGCCACCGGACTTAGCACAGATACGCAGTATTTT. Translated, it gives CATGLSTDTQYF.

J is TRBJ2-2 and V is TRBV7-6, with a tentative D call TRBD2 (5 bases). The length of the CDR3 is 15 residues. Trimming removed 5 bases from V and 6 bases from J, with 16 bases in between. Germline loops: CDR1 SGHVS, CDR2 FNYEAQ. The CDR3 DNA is TGTGCCAGCAGCCCTATAACTAGTAAGGCCGGGGAGCTGTTTTTT. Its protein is CASSPITSKAGELFF. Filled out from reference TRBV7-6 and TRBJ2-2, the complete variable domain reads GAGVSQSPRYKVTKRGQDVALRCDPISGHVSLYWYRQALGQGPEFLTYFNYEAQQDKSGLPNDRFSAERPEGSISTLTIQRTEQRDSAMYRCASSPITSKAGELFFGEGSRLTVL.

Here the CDR3 DNA reads TGTGCCAGCAGCGCGCAGGTTCTCTACGAGCAGTACGTC. Protein sequence: CASSAQVLYEQYV. The chain recombines TRBV5-5 with TRBJ2-7, with D uncertain. The CDR3 extends over 13 amino acids. Germline V gene sequence: CDR1 SGHKS, CDR2 YYEKEE (reference sequence). Deletions cut 4 bases from V and 3 bases from J, with 11 bases between.

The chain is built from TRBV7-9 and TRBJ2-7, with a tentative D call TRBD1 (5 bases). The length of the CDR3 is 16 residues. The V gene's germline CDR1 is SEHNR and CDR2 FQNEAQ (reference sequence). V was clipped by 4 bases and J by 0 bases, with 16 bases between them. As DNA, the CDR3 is TGTGCCAGCAGCTCTTCTATGGGGCAAAGCTCCTACGAGCAGTACTTC. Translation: CASSSSMGQSSYEQYF.

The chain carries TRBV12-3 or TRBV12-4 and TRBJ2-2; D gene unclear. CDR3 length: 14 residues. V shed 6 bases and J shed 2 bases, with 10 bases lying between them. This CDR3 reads CASRETQNTGELFF. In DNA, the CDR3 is TGTGCCAGCAGGGAGACTCAAAACACCGGGGAGCTGTTTTTT.

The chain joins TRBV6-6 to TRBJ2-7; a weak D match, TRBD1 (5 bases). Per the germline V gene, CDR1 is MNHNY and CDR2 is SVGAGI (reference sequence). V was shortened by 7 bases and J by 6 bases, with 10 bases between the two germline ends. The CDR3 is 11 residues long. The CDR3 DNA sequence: TGTGCCAGCACTCGAAGGGGCGAGCAGTACTTC. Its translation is CASTRRGEQYF.